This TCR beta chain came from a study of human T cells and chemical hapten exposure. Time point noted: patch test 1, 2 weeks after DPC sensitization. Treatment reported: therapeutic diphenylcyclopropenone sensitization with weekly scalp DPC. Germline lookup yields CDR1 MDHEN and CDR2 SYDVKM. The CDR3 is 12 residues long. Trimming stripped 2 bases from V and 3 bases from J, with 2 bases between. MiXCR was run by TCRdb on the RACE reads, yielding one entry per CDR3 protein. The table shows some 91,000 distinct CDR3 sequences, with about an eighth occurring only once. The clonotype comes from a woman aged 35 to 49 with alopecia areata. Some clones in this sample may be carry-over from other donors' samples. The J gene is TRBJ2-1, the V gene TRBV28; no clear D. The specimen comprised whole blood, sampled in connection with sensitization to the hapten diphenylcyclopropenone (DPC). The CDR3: CASSLGYNEQFF. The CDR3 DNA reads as TGTGCCAGCAGTTTAGGCTACAATGAGCAGTTCTTC.